This record concerns one T cell receptor (beta chain) sequence. Its antigen remains undetermined. No base qualities exist here, and no much larger clone lies one base off it. The source of the sample is a study of Ad26.COV2.S vaccination and SARS-CoV-2 variants (dated by TCRdb to the early 2020s). For the wider study: Donors in the vaccine arm were drawn from COV1001, a multicentre, randomized, double-blind, placebo-controlled phase I-IIa trial testing Ad26.COV2.S in healthy adults. Ad26.COV2.S was given intramuscularly at 5x10^10 or 1x10^11 viral particles, as a single shot or as two shots 56 days apart. TCRbeta repertoire sequencing served as the tool for gauging how specific and how broad the SARS-CoV-2-reactive T cell receptors were following Ad26.COV2.S vaccination. Investigators did not know the trial group allocation while performing experiments and assessing outcomes. Trial participants were randomized into five groups of five: low-dose or high-dose Ad26.COV2.S given once or twice, or placebo on both occasions. The TCR-sequenced set comprised around 32 samples: some 20 Ad26.COV2.S vaccine recipients, 5 placebo recipients and 8 SARS-CoV-2 convalescent individuals.

Sample treatment or condition, as interpreted from the label and publication: 15 to 20 received Ad26.COV2.S at low or high dose, single or two shots; 5 received placebo; per-sample allocation not given. Repertoires of vaccine and placebo recipients were sequenced from samples taken on day 63 after the first injection. Cohort 1b enrolled around 23 adults aged 18-55 years at a single site in Boston, USA, between 29 July and 7 August 2020. As a vaccine, Ad26.COV2.S was a replication-incompetent adenovirus type 26 vector that expressed a prefusion-stabilized SARS-CoV-2 spike protein derived from the original Wuhan strain. The full study reports these points: Substantial breadth of spike-specific CD8+ and CD4+ T cell responses was reported after vaccination. Compared with placebo recipients, Ad26.COV2.S recipients showed higher spike-specific TCR breadth (P = 0.0014). Vaccine and placebo recipients had comparable non-spike TCR breadth, which fits with the vaccine containing only spike. According to the authors, total T cell responses may have been underestimated by the TCR breadth and depth analyses. The study was not powered to compare responses between vaccine doses or regimens.

TCRbeta CDR3 regions were sequenced with the immunoSEQ Assay. After extraction, genomic DNA underwent amplification by bias-controlled multiplex PCR, followed by high-throughput sequencing. Regarding the original processing steps: To quantify the absolute abundance of every unique TCRbeta CDR3 region, sequences were collapsed and filtered. Usable DNA was measured by amplifying reference genes present in all nucleated cells, and TCRbeta template counts were normalized to that usable DNA to estimate T cell fraction. Repertoire TCRs were annotated as SARS-CoV-2-specific when V gene, CDR3 amino acid sequence and J gene were exactly matched to a known reactive TCR set. The reference SARS-CoV-2 TCR set was derived from MIRA and filtered for enrichment in COVID-19-positive ImmuneCODE repertoires, a step that removed public or cross-reactive TCRs. Drawing on the MIRA antigens, annotated TCRs were analysed further at the level of specific ORF or position within ORF. Breadth was defined as the number of annotated unique rearrangements divided by the total number of unique productive rearrangements, and depth was defined as the summed frequency of the annotated unique rearrangements. TCR breadth was compared between groups using two-sided Wilcoxon rank-sum tests. Held by TCRdb, this immuneACCESS table contains in-frame sequences only and omits some clones. Under half of the omission traces to an unresolved V gene where checked; the cause of the rest is unknown. The V and J calls and clone size were taken over from that table, and D and trimming were inferred from the DNA. The sample data list about 430,000 clones, and 80% to 95% of these were observed just once. The ten largest clones capture roughly an eighth of the sample.

The sample in question was peripheral blood, obtained in a trial of Ad26.COV2.S vaccine versus placebo. This TCR derives from a person between 18 and 59 years old who received the Ad26.COV2.S COVID-19 vaccine or a placebo.

The CDR3 protein: CSVGGTGAYNEQFF. The DNA sequence is as follows: TGCAGCGTTGGAGGGACAGGGGCCTACAATGAGCAGTTCTTC. Recombination linked TRBV29-1 to TRBJ2-1; 10 bases in the junction line up with TRBD1. CDR1 and CDR2 are read off the germline V gene as SQVTM and ANQGSEA. Compared with germline, V lacks 4 bases and J lacks 2 bases; bases without a gene match: 2. The CDR3 spans 14 residues, from the cysteine through the phenylalanine. The read is trimmed to its CDR3 DNA, 42 bases read in frame from base 1.